One and the same sample provided the 9 T cell receptor beta chains below, sequenced in a study of T cell repertoires in cytomegalovirus infection. Using its own MiXCR run on the reads, TCRdb lists one record per CDR3 protein. Here the sample spans roughly 800,000 distinct CDR3 sequences, about 28% being singletons. These receptors have no identified antigens. The sample was cultured CD8+ T cells from PBMCs, taken from culture after CMV antigen stimulation. The receptors derive from a human donor in good health (CMV status not recorded). Some clones in this sample may be carry-over from other donors' samples.

In this sample, this clonotype turned up a few times. J is TRBJ2-1 and V is TRBV10-3; 10 positions match TRBD1. Germline CDR1 and CDR2: ENHRY and SYGVKD. J gave up 9 bases and V 3 bases, and 8 bases lay outside the gene matches. There are 15 residues in the CDR3. CDR3 protein: CAISDPGTGVAEQFF. Here the CDR3 DNA reads TGTGCCATCAGTGATCCCGGGACAGGGGTGGCTGAGCAGTTCTTC.

The rearrangement links TRBV4-1 to TRBJ2-5, with a tentative D call TRBD2 (5 bases). Germline V gene sequence: CDR1 MGHRA, CDR2 YSYEKL. This CDR3 has 12 amino acids. The V end was cut by 2 bases, the J end by 7 bases, with 8 bases between. The CDR3, as DNA: TGCGCCAGCAGCCAACCTGCGGGGACCCAGTACTTC. Protein product: CASSQPAGTQYF.

V gene TRBV5-1 combines with J gene TRBJ1-2; D is possibly TRBD1 (5 bases). Germline V gives CDR1 SGHRS, CDR2 YFSETQ. V shed 9 bases and J shed 5 bases, with 11 bases lying between them. This CDR3 is 11 amino acids long. The CDR3 region has the DNA TGCGCCACCGGGGGGACTTATGGCTACACCTTC. It encodes CATGGTYGYTF.

This clonotype was observed at least ten times. The rearrangement links TRBV19 to TRBJ2-4, with D maybe TRBD1 (5 bases). CDR1 and CDR2 (germline): LNHDA, SQIVND (reference sequence). V lost 4 bases to trimming and J lost 2 bases, with 21 bases between them. The CDR3 is 18 residues long. The CDR3, as DNA: TGTGCCAGTAGTACCCAACCCCTTACCTACAGGACCAAAAACATTCAGTACTTC. Residues: CASSTQPLTYRTKNIQYF.

This clonotype came up a few times. The chain is built from TRBV6-6 and TRBJ2-3; D perhaps matches TRBD2 (5 bases). Trimming took 5 bases from V and 4 from J, leaving 16 bases between them. Germline V gene data show CDR1 as MNHNY and CDR2 as SVGAGI (reference sequence). The CDR3 consists of 15 residues. The CDR3 loop is CASSLTGGVSDTQYF. CDR3 in DNA: TGTGCCAGCAGTCTCACCGGAGGAGTTTCAGATACGCAGTATTTT.

The V gene is TRBV6-6, the J gene TRBJ2-7; D is unresolved. This CDR3 is built from 14 residues. Trimming pared 2 bases from V and 3 bases from J, leaving 11 bases between. Germline lookup yields CDR1 MNHNY and CDR2 SVGAGI (reference sequence). CDR3 in amino acids: CASSYILSYYEQYV. The CDR3 nucleotides read TGTGCCAGCAGTTACATTCTGTCATACTACGAGCAGTACGTC.

V and J are TRBV14 and TRBJ2-5; weak D call: TRBD1 (6 bases). From germline, CDR1 is SGHDN and CDR2 FVKESK. The CDR3 contains 14 residues. V dropped 5 bases and J dropped 5 bases, with 15 bases sitting between them. Here the CDR3 reads CASSAYRVWETQYF. The CDR3 DNA reads TGTGCCAGCAGCGCATACAGGGTTTGGGAGACCCAGTACTTC. The variable domain in full, completed from reference TRBV14 and TRBJ2-5, reads EAGVTQFPSHSVIEKGQTVTLRCDPISGHDNLYWYRRVMGKEIKFLLHFVKESKQDESGMPNNRFLAERTGGTYSTLKVQPAELEDSGVYFCASSAYRVWETQYFGPGTRLLVL.

The chain joins TRBV7-6 to TRBJ1-1; 7 bases align to TRBD1. The CDR3 loop spans 14 amino acids. Unmatched junction bases numbered 9, after V lost 6 bases and J lost 5 bases. The germline gives CDR1 SGHVS, CDR2 FNYEAQ. CDR3 sequence (DNA): TGTGCCAGCAGGCAATTAGGGGACAGAACTGAAGCTTTCTTT. This codes for CASRQLGDRTEAFF. Based on the CDR3 plus reference TRBV7-6 and TRBJ1-1, the full variable domain is GAGVSQSPRYKVTKRGQDVALRCDPISGHVSLYWYRQALGQGPEFLTYFNYEAQQDKSGLPNDRFSAERPEGSISTLTIQRTEQRDSAMYRCASRQLGDRTEAFFGQGTRLTVV.

V is TRBV18 and J is TRBJ2-5; 7 bases agree with TRBD2. With V trimmed by 3 bases and J by 0 bases, 4 bases remained unmatched. The CDR3 covers 15 residues. CDR1 and CDR2 (germline): KGHSH, LQKENI. CDR3 nucleotide sequence: TGTGCCAGCTCACCGGCGGGGGAAAACCAAGAGACCCAGTACTTC. As protein: CASSPAGENQETQYF.